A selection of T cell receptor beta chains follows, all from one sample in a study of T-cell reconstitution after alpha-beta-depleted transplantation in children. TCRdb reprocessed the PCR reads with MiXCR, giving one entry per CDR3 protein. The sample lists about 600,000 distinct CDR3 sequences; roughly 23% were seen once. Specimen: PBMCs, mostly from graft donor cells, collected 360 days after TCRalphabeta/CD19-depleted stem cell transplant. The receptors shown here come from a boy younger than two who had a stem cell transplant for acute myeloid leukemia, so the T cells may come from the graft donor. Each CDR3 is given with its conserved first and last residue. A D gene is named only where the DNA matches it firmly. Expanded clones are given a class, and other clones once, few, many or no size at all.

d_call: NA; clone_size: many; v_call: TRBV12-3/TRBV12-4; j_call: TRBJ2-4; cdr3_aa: CASSLARTKNIQYF; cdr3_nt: TGTGCCAGCAGTTTAGCTAGAACCAAAAACATTCAGTACTTC
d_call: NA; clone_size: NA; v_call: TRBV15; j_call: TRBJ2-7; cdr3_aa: CATSRQGSGEQYF; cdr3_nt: TGTGCCACCAGCAGACAGGGGAGCGGCGAGCAGTACTTC
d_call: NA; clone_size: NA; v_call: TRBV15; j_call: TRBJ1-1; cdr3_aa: CATSGPTPDSEAFF; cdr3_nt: TGTGCCACCAGCGGACCAACGCCGGACAGTGAAGCTTTCTTT
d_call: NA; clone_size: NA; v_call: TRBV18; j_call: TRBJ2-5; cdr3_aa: CASSPTRIQETQYF; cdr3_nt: TGTGCCAGCTCACCTACCAGGATCCAAGAGACCCAGTACTTC
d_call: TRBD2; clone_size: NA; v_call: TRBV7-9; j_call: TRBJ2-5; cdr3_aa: CASSLAAGTRETQYF; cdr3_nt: TGTGCCAGCAGCTTAGCCGCCGGGACTAGGGAGACCCAGTACTTC
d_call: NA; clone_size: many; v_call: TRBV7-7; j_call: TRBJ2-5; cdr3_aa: CASSLAGGEETQYF; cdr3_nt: TGTGCCAGCAGCTTAGCGGGAGGCGAAGAGACCCAGTACTTC
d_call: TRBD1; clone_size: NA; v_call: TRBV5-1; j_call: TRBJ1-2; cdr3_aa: CASRQPDRVRGYTF; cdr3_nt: TGCGCCAGCAGACAACCGGACAGGGTACGTGGCTACACCTTC
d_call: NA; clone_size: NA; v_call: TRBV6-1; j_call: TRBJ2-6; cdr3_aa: CASSPGYSGANVLTF; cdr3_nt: TGTGCCAGCAGTCCCGGGTACTCTGGGGCCAACGTCCTGACTTTC
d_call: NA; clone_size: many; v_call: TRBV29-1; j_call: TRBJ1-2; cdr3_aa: CSVDWGAPHYGYTF; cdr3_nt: TGCAGCGTTGATTGGGGGGCGCCTCACTATGGCTACACCTTC
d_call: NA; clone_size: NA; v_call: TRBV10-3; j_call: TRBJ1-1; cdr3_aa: CAISEDGGNTEAFF; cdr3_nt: TGTGCCATCAGTGAAGACGGGGGAAACACTGAAGCTTTCTTT
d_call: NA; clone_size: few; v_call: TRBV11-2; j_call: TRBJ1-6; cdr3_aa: CASSLKVVVSYNSPLHF; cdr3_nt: TGTGCCAGCAGCCTGAAGGTGGTTGTCTCCTATAATTCACCCCTCCACTTT
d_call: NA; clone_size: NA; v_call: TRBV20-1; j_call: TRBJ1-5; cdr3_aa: CSARDWLGGEWNQPQHF; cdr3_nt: TGCAGTGCTAGAGATTGGTTGGGGGGCGAGTGGAATCAGCCCCAGCATTTT
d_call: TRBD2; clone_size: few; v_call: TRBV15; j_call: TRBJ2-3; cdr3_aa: CATSRVSRGGVWDTQYF; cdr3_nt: TGTGCCACCAGCAGAGTGAGTCGGGGGGGCGTCTGGGATACGCAGTATTTT
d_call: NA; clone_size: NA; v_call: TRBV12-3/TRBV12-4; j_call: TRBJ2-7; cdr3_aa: CASSLESGYEQYF; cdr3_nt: TGTGCCAGCAGTTTGGAGTCGGGTTACGAGCAGTACTTC
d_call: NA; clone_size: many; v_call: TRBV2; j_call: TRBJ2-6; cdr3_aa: CASSTGANVLTF; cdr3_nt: TGTGCCAGCAGTACAGGGGCCAACGTCCTGACTTTC
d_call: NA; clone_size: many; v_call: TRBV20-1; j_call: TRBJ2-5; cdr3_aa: CSAREPGRETQYF; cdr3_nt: TGCAGTGCTAGAGAACCAGGCCGGGAGACCCAGTACTTC
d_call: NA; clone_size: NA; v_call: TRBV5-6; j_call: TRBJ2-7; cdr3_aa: CASSLRGGLRSPYEQYF; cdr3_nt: TGTGCCAGCAGCTTGAGAGGTGGTTTGAGGAGCCCTTACGAGCAGTACTTC
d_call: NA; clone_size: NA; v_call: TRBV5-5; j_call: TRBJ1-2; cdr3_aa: CASSSVPASPNYGYTF; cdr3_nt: TGTGCCAGCAGCTCGGTTCCGGCCTCTCCTAACTATGGCTACACCTTC
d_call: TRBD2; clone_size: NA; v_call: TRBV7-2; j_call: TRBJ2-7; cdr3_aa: CASSLAAGLAGAYEQYF; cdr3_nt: TGTGCCAGCAGCTTAGCAGCGGGACTAGCGGGGGCCTACGAGCAGTACTTC
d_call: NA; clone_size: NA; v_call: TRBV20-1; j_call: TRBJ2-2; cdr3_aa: CSASFLGGASGELFF; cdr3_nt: TGCAGTGCTAGCTTTTTAGGGGGGGCCTCCGGGGAGCTGTTTTTT
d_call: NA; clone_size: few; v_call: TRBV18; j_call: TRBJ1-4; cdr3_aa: CASSPTGVTTNEKLFF; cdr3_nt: TGTGCCAGCTCACCGACAGGAGTTACAACTAATGAAAAACTGTTTTTT
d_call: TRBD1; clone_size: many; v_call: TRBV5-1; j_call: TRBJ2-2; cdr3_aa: CASSFFDRGTGELFF; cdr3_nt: TGCGCCAGCAGCTTCTTCGACAGGGGCACCGGGGAGCTGTTTTTT
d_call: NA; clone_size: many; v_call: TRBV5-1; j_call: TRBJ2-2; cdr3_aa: CASSSSVNTGELFF; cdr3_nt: TGCGCCAGCAGCTCCTCCGTTAACACCGGGGAGCTGTTTTTT
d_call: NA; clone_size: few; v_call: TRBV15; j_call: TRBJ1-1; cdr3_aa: CATSGSGDYSNTEAFF; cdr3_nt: TGTGCCACCAGCGGCAGCGGGGATTACTCCAACACTGAAGCTTTCTTT
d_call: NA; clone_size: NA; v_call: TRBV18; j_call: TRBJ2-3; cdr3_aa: CASSPPALDTQYF; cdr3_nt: TGTGCCAGCTCACCCCCTGCACTAGATACGCAGTATTTT
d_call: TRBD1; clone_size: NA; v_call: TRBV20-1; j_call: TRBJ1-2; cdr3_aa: CSARTGPRDGYTF; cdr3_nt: TGCAGTGCTAGGACAGGGCCGAGGGATGGCTACACCTTC